What follows are 20 T cell receptor beta chains derived from one specimen sequenced in a study of shared clonotypes between healthy human individuals (TCRdb year 2020). The library was generated by the immunoSEQ multiplex PCR assay. In TCRdb, the immuneACCESS table is reduced to in-frame sequences with V and J assigned. These tables do not hold every clone; where another copy was compared, an unresolved V gene accounts for under half, and the others remain unexplained. The sample data list approximately 2.5 million clones, and 93% of these were observed just once. The ten largest clones represent roughly 0.36% of the sample. Sequenced input: naive CD4+ T cells from PBMCs. In light of the paper, this sample's cell subset or site label describes: CD45RA+ positively selected. The receptors shown here come from a man in his late teens or twenties in good health. Some clones in this sample may be carry-over from other donors' samples.

CDR3 amino acids: CASSRDSNEKLFF. CDR3 in DNA: TGTGCCAGCAGCAGGGACAGTAATGAAAAACTGTTTTTT. The chain uses TRBV6-4 and TRBJ1-4; 7 nucleotides match TRBD1. Germline V CDR1 and CDR2: MRHNA, SNTAGT. The CDR3 sequence is 13 residues long. V shed 6 bases and J 4 bases; nucleotides not matched to a gene: 2.

Here the CDR3 DNA reads TGCGCCAGCAGCTTGAAGGCAGGGGGTTCCTACGAGCAGTACTTC. Protein sequence: CASSLKAGGSYEQYF. The genes are TRBV5-1 and TRBJ2-7, with 7 nucleotides matching TRBD1. J was trimmed by 1 base and V by 1 base; bases with no gene match: 5. The CDR3 runs 15 residues. CDR1 is SGHRS, CDR2 YFSETQ, per germline.

The V gene is TRBV6-1, the J gene TRBJ2-7, with D unclear. This CDR3 has 16 residues. The ends were cut back, 3 bases at V and 7 bases at J, with 22 bases in the middle. Germline V gene data show CDR1 as MNHNS and CDR2 as SASEGT. The DNA for the CDR3 is TGTGCCAGCAGTGATCCCATCGGTTTAATCTCCTTGGAGCAGTACTTC. Its translation: CASSDPIGLISLEQYF.

This chain links TRBV27 with TRBJ2-3, with D possibly being TRBD2 (6 bases). V lost 8 bases to trimming and J lost 2 bases, with 20 bases between them. The germline gives CDR1 MNHEY, CDR2 SMNVEV (reference sequence). This CDR3 contains 16 residues. CDR3 in amino acids: CASSPGGAQYTDTQYF. CDR3 sequence (DNA): TGTGCCAGCTCTCCCGGGGGTGCCCAATACACAGATACGCAGTATTTT.

This chain uses TRBV18 with TRBJ1-2; TRBD1 agrees at 9 bases. V was clipped by 4 bases and J by 4 bases; unmatched bases: 7. CDR3 length equals 15 residues. Germline lookup yields CDR1 KGHSH and CDR2 LQKENI. The CDR3 is CASSLPQGAGYGYTF. CDR3 in DNA: TGTGCCAGCTCACTACCACAGGGGGCTGGCTATGGCTACACCTTC. Using reference TRBV18 and TRBJ1-2 for the parts outside the CDR3, the full variable domain is NAGVMQNPRHLVRRRGQEARLRCSPMKGHSHVYWYRQLPEEGLKFMVYLQKENIIDESGMPKERFSAEFPKEGPSILRIQQVVRGDSAAYFCASSLPQGAGYGYTFGSGTRLTVV.

Only one count was recorded for this clone. The chain uses TRBV12-5 and TRBJ2-3, with D perhaps TRBD1 or TRBD2 (6 bases each). V was trimmed by 5 bases and J by 6 bases, leaving 15 bases between them. CDR1 is LGHNT and CDR2 is FRNRAP in the germline V gene. The CDR3 contains 14 residues. CDR3 region: CASGKGEGTDTQYF. Here the CDR3 DNA reads TGTGCTAGTGGTAAGGGGGAAGGGACTGATACGCAGTATTTT.

This chain connects TRBV6-5 to TRBJ1-5; D possibly corresponds to TRBD1 (6 bases). The CDR3 loop spans 15 amino acids. V lost 5 bases, J lost 5 bases, and 16 bases lay in between. From germline, CDR1 is MNHEY and CDR2 SVGAGI. The CDR3 DNA is TGTGCCAGCAGTGCGACTACGACAGGTTATCAGCCCCAGCATTTT. The encoded protein is CASSATTTGYQPQHF.

This chain connects TRBV6-4 to TRBJ2-2, with 9 bases lining up with TRBD2. Trimming at V came to 3 bases and at J to 1 base, leaving 0 bases not matched to a gene. Germline assignment: CDR1 MRHNA and CDR2 SNTAGT. The CDR3 consists of 15 residues. The CDR3 nucleotides read TGTGCCAGCAGTGAACTAGCGGGGAACACCGGGGAGCTGTTTTTT. Residues: CASSELAGNTGELFF.

The V and J genes are TRBV6-1 and TRBJ2-3, with D perhaps being TRBD1 or TRBD2 (5 bases each). V was pared by 7 bases and J by 5 bases, with 19 bases between. The CDR3 has 15 amino acids. Germline V lookup: CDR1 MNHNS, CDR2 SASEGT. CDR3 residues: CASTQGANRGDTQYF. The CDR3 region has the DNA TGTGCCAGCACCCAAGGGGCTAATCGGGGAGATACGCAGTATTTT.

About this clone: Distinct nucleotide sequences in the sample also encode this CDR3. The chain carries TRBV7-6 and TRBJ1-4; no definite D call. Germline V gene data show CDR1 as SGHVS and CDR2 as FNYEAQ. V was clipped by 1 base and J by 8 bases, with 5 bases between them. This CDR3 spans 12 amino acids. In nucleotides, the CDR3 is TGTGCCAGCAGCTTAGTTGGGGAAAAACTGTTTTTT. Its translation: CASSLVGEKLFF. The variable domain in full, completed from reference TRBV7-6 and TRBJ1-4, reads GAGVSQSPRYKVTKRGQDVALRCDPISGHVSLYWYRQALGQGPEFLTYFNYEAQQDKSGLPNDRFSAERPEGSISTLTIQRTEQRDSAMYRCASSLVGEKLFFGSGTQLSVL.

The V call is TRBV19, the J call TRBJ1-1; D call uncertain. V was shortened by 4 bases and J by 1 base, with 10 bases between the two germline ends. The CDR3 extends over 14 amino acids. Germline CDR1 reads LNHDA; CDR2 reads SQIVND (reference sequence). The CDR3: CASSKEWENTEAFF. For the CDR3, the DNA is TGTGCCAGTAGTAAAGAATGGGAGAACACTGAAGCTTTCTTT.

The CDR3 DNA sequence: TGCGCCAGCAGCTTGGGCCCTGGACGGGCCGCCGAGCAGTACTTC. The encoded protein is CASSLGPGRAAEQYF. This sequence joins TRBV5-1 and TRBJ2-7; D remains unclear. Germline V gene sequence: CDR1 SGHRS, CDR2 YFSETQ. Trimming removed 0 bases at V and 6 bases at J, with 16 bases between. The CDR3 length is 15 residues. Together with reference TRBV5-1 and TRBJ2-7, the CDR3 gives the full variable domain: KAGVTQTPRYLIKTRGQQVTLSCSPISGHRSVSWYQQTPGQGLQFLFEYFSETQRNKGNFPGRFSGRQFSNSRSEMNVSTLELGDSALYLCASSLGPGRAAEQYFGPGTRLTVT.

The V call is TRBV28, the J call TRBJ2-2; a weak D match, TRBD2 (6 bases). V gave up 5 bases and J gave up 6 bases, with 22 bases separating them. The CDR3 extends over 17 amino acids. The V gene's germline CDR1 is MDHEN and CDR2 SYDVKM. CDR3 nucleotide sequence: TGTGCCAGCAGTCCAATCGGGACTCAACTAAGACCCGGGGAGCTGTTTTTT. Amino acids: CASSPIGTQLRPGELFF.

The rearrangement uses TRBV6-5 and TRBJ2-7, with D unresolved. CDR1 is MNHEY and CDR2 is SVGAGI in the germline V gene. V shed 0 bases and J shed 1 base, with 7 bases lying between them. The length of the CDR3 is 14 residues. CDR3 residues: CASSYSKGSYEQYF. CDR3 nucleotide sequence: TGTGCCAGCAGTTACTCTAAGGGTTCCTACGAGCAGTACTTC.

The chain carries TRBV4-3 and TRBJ2-3; D gene ambiguous. V was shortened by 4 bases and J by 0 bases, with 5 bases between the two germline ends. Germline V gene data show CDR1 as LGHNA and CDR2 as YSLEER. CDR3 length: 13 residues. The CDR3 sequence: CASSPGSTDTQYF. The CDR3 coding sequence is TGCGCCAGCAGCCCCGGGAGCACAGATACGCAGTATTTT.

J is TRBJ2-3 and V is TRBV15, with unresolved D. The V gene's germline CDR1 is LNHNV and CDR2 YYDKDF (reference sequence). V was shortened by 0 bases and J by 5 bases, with 6 bases between the two germline ends. There are 13 residues in the CDR3. This chain's CDR3 is CATSRDTQDTQYF. The CDR3 DNA reads TGTGCCACCAGCAGAGACACACAAGATACGCAGTATTTT.

The table lists this clone with a few counts. V gene TRBV4-2 combines with J gene TRBJ1-4, with TRBD1 matching over 9 bases. The CDR3 is 15 amino acids. Per germline, CDR1 LGHNA and CDR2 YNFKEQ. With 2 bases clipped from V and 5 bases from J, the junction kept 3 bases outside the gene matches. The CDR3 region has the DNA TGTGCCAGCAGCCAATCCGACAGGGGGAATGAAAAACTGTTTTTT. It is translated as CASSQSDRGNEKLFF.

The chain is built from TRBV19 and TRBJ2-5, with D tentatively TRBD1 (5 bases). Germline CDR1 and CDR2: LNHDA and SQIVND (reference sequence). CDR3 length equals 15 residues. Between the trimmed V and J ends, which lost 4 bases and 2 bases, there was a span of 14 bases. The CDR3 here is CASSRWGRSQETQYF. CDR3 sequence (DNA): TGTGCCAGTAGTAGGTGGGGCAGAAGTCAAGAGACCCAGTACTTC.

V usage is TRBV5-4 and J usage is TRBJ1-3; 8 positions agree with TRBD1. The trim removed 0 bases at V and 9 bases at J, leaving 5 bases unmatched. CDR3 size: 14 residues. The germline V gene encodes CDR1 SGHNT and CDR2 YYREEE (reference sequence). For the CDR3, the DNA is TGTGCCAGCAGCTTGGGACAGGGGAGTAGCACCATATATTTT. Protein sequence: CASSLGQGSSTIYF.

This sequence joins TRBV7-9 and TRBJ2-1; possibly TRBD1 for D (6 bases). V shed 3 bases and J shed 2 bases, with 11 bases lying between them. CDR3 length: 15 residues. Germline V gene lookup returns CDR1 SEHNR and CDR2 FQNEAQ (reference sequence). The CDR3 here is CASSFQGLAYNEQFF. The CDR3 DNA reads as TGTGCCAGCAGCTTTCAGGGGTTGGCCTACAATGAGCAGTTCTTC.